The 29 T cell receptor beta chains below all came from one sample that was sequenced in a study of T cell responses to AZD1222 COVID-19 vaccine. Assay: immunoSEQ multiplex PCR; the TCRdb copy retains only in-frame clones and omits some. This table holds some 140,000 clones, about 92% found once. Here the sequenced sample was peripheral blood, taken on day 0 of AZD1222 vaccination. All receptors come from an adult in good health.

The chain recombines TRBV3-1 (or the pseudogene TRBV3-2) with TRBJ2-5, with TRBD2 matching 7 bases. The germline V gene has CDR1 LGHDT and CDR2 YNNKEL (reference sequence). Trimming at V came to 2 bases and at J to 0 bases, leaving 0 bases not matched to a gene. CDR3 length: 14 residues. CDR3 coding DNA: TGTGCCAGCAGCCAAAGCGGGAACCAAGAGACCCAGTACTTC. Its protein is CASSQSGNQETQYF.

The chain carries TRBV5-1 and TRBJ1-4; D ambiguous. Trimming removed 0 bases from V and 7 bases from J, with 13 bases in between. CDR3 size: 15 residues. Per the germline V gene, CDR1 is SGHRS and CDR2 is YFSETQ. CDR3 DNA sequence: TGCGCCAGCAGCTTGGAACCGGGCGACGGTGAAAAACTGTTTTTT. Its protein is CASSLEPGDGEKLFF.

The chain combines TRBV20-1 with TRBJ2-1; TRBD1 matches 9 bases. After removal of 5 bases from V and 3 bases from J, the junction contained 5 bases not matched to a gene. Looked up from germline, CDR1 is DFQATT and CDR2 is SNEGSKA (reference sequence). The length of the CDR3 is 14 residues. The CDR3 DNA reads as TGCAGTGCTCGTGGGGACAGGGACTACAATGAGCAGTTCTTC. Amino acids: CSARGDRDYNEQFF.

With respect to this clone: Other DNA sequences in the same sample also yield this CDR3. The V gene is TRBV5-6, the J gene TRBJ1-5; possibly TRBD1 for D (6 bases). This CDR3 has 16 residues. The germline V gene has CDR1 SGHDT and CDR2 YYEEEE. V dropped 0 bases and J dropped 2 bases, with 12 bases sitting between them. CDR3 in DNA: TGTGCCAGCAGCTTGGGTGCCGGGGGCGGCAATCAGCCCCAGCATTTT. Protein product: CASSLGAGGGNQPQHF.

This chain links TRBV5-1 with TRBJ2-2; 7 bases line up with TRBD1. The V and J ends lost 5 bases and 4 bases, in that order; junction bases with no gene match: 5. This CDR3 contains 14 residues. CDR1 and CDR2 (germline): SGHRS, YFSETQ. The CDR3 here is CASRRDSSTGELFF. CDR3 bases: TGCGCCAGCAGACGGGACAGCTCCACCGGGGAGCTGTTTTTT.

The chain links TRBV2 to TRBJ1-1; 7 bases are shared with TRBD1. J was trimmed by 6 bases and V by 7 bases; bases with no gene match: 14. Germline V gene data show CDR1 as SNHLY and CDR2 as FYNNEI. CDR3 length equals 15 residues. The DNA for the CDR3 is TGTGCCAGCACCCCCTTCTACAGGGGTGCCCCTGAAGCTTTCTTT. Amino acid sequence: CASTPFYRGAPEAFF.

The CDR3 coding sequence is TGTGCCAGCAGCGTCAACCGGGAGTGGGACAGGGACAATGAGCAGTTCTTC. Amino acids: CASSVNREWDRDNEQFF. The rearrangement joins TRBV9 to TRBJ2-1; 9 bases align to TRBD1. Germline values: CDR1 SGDLS, CDR2 YYNGEE. The CDR3 loop spans 17 amino acids. J was trimmed by 5 bases and V by 2 bases; bases with no gene match: 11.

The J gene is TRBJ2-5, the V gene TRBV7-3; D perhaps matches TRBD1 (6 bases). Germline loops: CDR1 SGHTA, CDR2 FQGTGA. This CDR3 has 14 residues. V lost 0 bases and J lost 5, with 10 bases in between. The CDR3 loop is CASSLTGASETQYF. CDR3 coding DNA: TGTGCCAGCAGCTTAACGGGGGCGTCGGAGACCCAGTACTTC.

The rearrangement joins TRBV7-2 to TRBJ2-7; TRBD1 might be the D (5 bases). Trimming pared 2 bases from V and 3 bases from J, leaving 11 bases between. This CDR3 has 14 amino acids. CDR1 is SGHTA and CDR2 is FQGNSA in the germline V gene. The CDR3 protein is CASSLIGANYEQYF. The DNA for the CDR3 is TGTGCCAGCAGCTTAATTGGGGCAAACTACGAGCAGTACTTC.

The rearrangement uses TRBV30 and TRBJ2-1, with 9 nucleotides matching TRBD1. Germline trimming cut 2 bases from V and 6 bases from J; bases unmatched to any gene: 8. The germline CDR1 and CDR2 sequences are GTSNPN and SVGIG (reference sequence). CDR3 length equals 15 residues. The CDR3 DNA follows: TGTGCCTGGAGTTTACGGGACAGGGTTGCCAATGAGCAGTTCTTC. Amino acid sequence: CAWSLRDRVANEQFF. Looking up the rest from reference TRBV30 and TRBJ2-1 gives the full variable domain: SQTIHQWPATLVQPVGSPLSLECTVEGTSNPNLYWYRQAAGRGLQLLFYSVGIGQISSEVPQNLSASRPQDRQFILSSKKLLLSDSGFYLCAWSLRDRVANEQFFGPGTRLTVL.

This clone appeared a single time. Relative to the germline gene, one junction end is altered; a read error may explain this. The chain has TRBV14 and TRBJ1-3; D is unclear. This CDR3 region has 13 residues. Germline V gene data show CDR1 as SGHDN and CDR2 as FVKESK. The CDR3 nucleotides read TGTGCCAGCAGACAAGGAGGGGGAAACACCATATATTTT. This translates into CASRQGGGNTIYF.

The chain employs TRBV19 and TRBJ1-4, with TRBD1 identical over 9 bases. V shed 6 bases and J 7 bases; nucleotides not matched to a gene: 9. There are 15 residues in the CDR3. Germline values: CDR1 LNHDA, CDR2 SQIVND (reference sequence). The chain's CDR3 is CASSRGRQGGEKLFF. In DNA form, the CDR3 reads TGTGCCAGTAGCAGGGGCCGACAGGGGGGTGAAAAACTGTTTTTT.

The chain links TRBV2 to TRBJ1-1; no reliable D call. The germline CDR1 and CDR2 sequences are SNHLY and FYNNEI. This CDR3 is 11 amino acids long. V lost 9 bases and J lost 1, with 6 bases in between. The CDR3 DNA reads TGTGCCAGGGGAGGGAACACTGAAGCTTTCTTT. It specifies CARGGNTEAFF.

DNA for the CDR3: TGTGCTAGTGGTTTGGTCCAGGATTTTCGCAATCAGCCCCAGCATTTT. This gives the protein CASGLVQDFRNQPQHF. This chain uses TRBV12-5 with TRBJ1-5, with D uncertain. V was trimmed by 0 bases and J by 2 bases, leaving 11 bases between them. The CDR3 runs to 16 residues. Germline lookup yields CDR1 LGHNT and CDR2 FRNRAP.

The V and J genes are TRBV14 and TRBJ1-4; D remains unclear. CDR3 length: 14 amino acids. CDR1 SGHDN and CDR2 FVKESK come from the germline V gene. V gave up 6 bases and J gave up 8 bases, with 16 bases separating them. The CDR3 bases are TGTGCCAGCAGTCGGACCGCAAAAGAAGAAAAACTGTTTTTT. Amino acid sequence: CASSRTAKEEKLFF.

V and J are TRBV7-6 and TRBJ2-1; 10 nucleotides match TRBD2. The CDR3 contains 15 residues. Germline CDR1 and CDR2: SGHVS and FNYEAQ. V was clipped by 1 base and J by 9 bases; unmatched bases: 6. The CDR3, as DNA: TGTGCCAGCAGCTTAGAAGCTAGCGGGGGCGTTGAGCAGTTCTTC. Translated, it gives CASSLEASGGVEQFF. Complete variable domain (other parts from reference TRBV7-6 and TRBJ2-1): GAGVSQSPRYKVTKRGQDVALRCDPISGHVSLYWYRQALGQGPEFLTYFNYEAQQDKSGLPNDRFSAERPEGSISTLTIQRTEQRDSAMYRCASSLEASGGVEQFFGPGTRLTVL.

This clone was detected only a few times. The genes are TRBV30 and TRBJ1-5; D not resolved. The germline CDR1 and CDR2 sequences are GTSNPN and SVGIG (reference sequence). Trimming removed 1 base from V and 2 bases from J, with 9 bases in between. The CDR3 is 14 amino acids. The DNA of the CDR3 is TGTGCCTGGAGTGACTGGGGTGGCAATCAGCCCCAGCATTTT. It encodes CAWSDWGGNQPQHF.

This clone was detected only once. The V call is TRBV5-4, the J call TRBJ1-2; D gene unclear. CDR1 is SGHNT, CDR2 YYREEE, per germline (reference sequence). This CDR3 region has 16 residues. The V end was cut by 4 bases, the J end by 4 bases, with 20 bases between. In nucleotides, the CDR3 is TGTGCCAGCAGCCGGAGTCGAACAGCGTCTCTCTATGGCTACACCTTC. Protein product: CASSRSRTASLYGYTF.

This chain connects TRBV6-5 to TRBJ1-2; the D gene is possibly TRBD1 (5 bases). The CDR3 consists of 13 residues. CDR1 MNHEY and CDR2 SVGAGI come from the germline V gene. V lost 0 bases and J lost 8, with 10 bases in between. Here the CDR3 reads CASSYSRGRGYTF. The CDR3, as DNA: TGTGCCAGCAGTTACTCGAGGGGCCGCGGCTACACCTTC.

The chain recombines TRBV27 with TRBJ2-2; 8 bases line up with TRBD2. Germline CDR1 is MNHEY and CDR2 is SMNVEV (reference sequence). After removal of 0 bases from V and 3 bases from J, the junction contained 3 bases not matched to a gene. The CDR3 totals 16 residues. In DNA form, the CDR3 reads TGTGCCAGCAGTTTATCAACTAGCGGTTACACCGGGGAGCTGTTTTTT. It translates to CASSLSTSGYTGELFF.

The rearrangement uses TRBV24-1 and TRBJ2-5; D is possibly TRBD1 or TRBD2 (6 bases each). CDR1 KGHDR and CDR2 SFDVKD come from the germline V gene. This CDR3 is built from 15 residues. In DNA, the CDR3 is TGTGCATCCGGACCGGGGGCACCGAACCAAGAGACCCAGTACTTC. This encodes CASGPGAPNQETQYF.

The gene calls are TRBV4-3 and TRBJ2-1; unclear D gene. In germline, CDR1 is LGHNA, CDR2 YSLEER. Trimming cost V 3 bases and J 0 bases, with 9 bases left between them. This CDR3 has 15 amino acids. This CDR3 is CASSHDESSYNEQFF. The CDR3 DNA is TGCGCCAGCAGCCATGACGAGAGCTCCTACAATGAGCAGTTCTTC.

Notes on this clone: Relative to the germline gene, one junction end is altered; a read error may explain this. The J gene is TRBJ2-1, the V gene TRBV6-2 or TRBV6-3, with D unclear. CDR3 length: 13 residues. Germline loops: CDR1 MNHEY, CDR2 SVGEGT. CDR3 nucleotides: TGTGCCAGCAGTTACACCGGACCCTTTGAGGAGTTCTTC. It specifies CASSYTGPFEEFF.

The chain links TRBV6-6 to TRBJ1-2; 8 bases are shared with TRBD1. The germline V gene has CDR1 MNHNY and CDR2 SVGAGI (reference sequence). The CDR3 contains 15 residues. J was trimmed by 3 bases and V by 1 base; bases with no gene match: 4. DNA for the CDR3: TGTGCCAGCAGTTACTTCAAGACAGGGGACTATGGCTACACCTTC. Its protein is CASSYFKTGDYGYTF.

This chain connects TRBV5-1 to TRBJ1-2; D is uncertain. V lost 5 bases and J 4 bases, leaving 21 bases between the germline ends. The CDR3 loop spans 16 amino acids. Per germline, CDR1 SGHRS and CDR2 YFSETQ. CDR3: CASSPDSGIGGYGYTF. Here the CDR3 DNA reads TGCGCCAGCAGTCCCGATTCCGGGATTGGAGGCTATGGCTACACCTTC.

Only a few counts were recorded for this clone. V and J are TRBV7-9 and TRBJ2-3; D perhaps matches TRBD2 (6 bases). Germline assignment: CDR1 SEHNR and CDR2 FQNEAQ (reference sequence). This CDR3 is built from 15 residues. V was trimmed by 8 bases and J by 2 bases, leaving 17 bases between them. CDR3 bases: TGTGCCAGCTCGTCGAGGGAGGCAAACACAGATACGCAGTATTTT. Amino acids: CASSSREANTDTQYF. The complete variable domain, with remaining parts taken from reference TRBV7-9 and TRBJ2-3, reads DTGVSQNPRHKITKRGQNVTFRCDPISEHNRLYWYRQTLGQGPEFLTYFQNEAQLEKSRLLSDRFSAERPKGSFSTLEIQRTEQGDSAMYLCASSSREANTDTQYFGPGTRLTVL.

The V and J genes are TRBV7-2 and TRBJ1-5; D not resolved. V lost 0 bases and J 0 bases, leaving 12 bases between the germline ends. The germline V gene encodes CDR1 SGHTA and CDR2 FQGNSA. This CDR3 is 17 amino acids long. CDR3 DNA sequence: TGTGCCAGCAGCTTAGCGGCTAGCCAATCTAGCAATCAGCCCCAGCATTTT. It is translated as CASSLAASQSSNQPQHF.

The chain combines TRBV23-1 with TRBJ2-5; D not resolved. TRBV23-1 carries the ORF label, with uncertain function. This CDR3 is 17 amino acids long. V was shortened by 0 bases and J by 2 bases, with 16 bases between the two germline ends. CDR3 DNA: TGCGCCAGCAGTCAATCATTAATAGGGCCAGAACAAGAGACCCAGTACTTC. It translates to CASSQSLIGPEQETQYF.

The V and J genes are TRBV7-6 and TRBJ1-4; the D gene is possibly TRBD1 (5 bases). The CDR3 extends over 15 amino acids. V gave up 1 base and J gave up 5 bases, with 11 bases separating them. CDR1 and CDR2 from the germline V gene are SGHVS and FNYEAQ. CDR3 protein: CASSLGGGRNEKLFF. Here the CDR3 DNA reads TGTGCCAGCAGCTTAGGGGGGGGGAGGAATGAAAAACTGTTTTTT.